This T cell receptor beta chain derives from a study of tumor and adjacent non-tumor tissue in lung cancer (dated by TCRdb to about 2018). Background for the entire study: Patients with adenocarcinoma (12), squamous cell carcinoma (2) and small cell lung cancer (1) were included in the cohort. For each patient, one tumor sample and one normal lung sample were taken, giving about 29 paired specimens that underwent TCRbeta CDR3 sequencing. Ages among the roughly 15 patients ranged from about 30 to 76 years, there were ten or so men and 5 women, and disease was at TNM stage I to III. Sequencing generated a total of roughly 130 million productive TCRbeta reads, averaging roughly 4.2 million reads per sample. The study compared bulk TCRbeta repertoires between lung tumor tissue and matched distant non-tumor lung tissue from over twelve lung cancer patients.

Libraries were built with multiplex PCR. The instrument given in TCRdb is Illumina HiSeq 2500. TCRbeta libraries were constructed through three rounds of nested PCR with primers (Table S4) according to protocols adapted from ARM-PCR. Before sequencing, PCR products of 200-500 bp were cut from the gel and purified using the QIAquick gel extraction kit. Concerning the study's data processing: Reads were cleaned with Trimmomatic, merged with FLASH into complete CDR3 sequences, and assigned to V(D)J germline segments with MiTCR. Clonal diversity was computed as the inverse Simpson's index with VDJtools. A read counted as productive if the sequence was in-frame and lacked a premature stop codon. TCRdb reprocessed the public reads (quality trimming at Q25 with fastp, clone calling with MiXCR) and kept in-frame beta chains. Rows with one shared CDR3 protein collapse into an entry with the most common genes and DNA. In this record, the V and J calls reflect TCRdb's handling and not the investigators' own analysis. The sample includes 100,000 to 120,000 distinct CDR3 sequences, with about 87% observed a single time. More than 20% of the sample is held by the ten biggest clonotypes.

Concerning this clonotype itself: No antigen is known for it. Per-nucleotide qualities are absent, and no much larger clonotype sits a single base away.

Clipping removes 10 bases from V and 10 bases from J, with 23 as the unmatched junction base count. CDR1 MDHEN and CDR2 SYDVKM were looked up in the germline V gene. The CDR3 holds 16 amino acids from the cysteine to the phenylalanine. Here the CDR3 DNA is all that survives: 48 bases in frame from base 1. RNA was extracted from bulk unsorted tissue and checked for quality with a NanoDrop ND-1000 and an Agilent 2100. All donors had newly diagnosed lung cancer, had not received prior chemotherapy, and were admitted for thoracic surgery in China between August and November 2014. Anyone who had undergone radiotherapy or chemotherapy before, or who had another cancer at the same time, was left out of the study. Surgical tissue pieces of about 1-2.3 cm3 were preserved in RNAlater solution and stored at -80 °C until use. Broader findings and caveats from the paper: Significantly higher TCR diversity was found in younger patients, and higher tumor TCR diversity was associated with shorter overall and disease-free survival. Only around 15 patients were included in the cohort, and the need for larger samples and more detailed clinical data was noted by the authors. The methods do not name the sequencing platform or mention unique molecular identifiers. Tumor tissue showed significantly higher TCR diversity (inverse Simpson) than normal lung tissue, at roughly 430 vs 170 (P = 0.0075, Mann-Whitney U test). Because peripheral blood was not sequenced, blood TCRbeta repertoires in the lung cancer patients of the study were not examined. A significantly larger cumulative share of the repertoire was made up by the top 100 clones in normal lung than in tumor tissue.

Material: lung tumor tissue. The receptor comes from a man between 65 and 85 years old with non-small cell lung cancer. Recombination joined TRBV28 with TRBJ2-7, and TRBD1 matches 9 of the central bases. The CDR3 region has the sequence CAITPWGGQGSYYQYF. The DNA sequence follows: TGTGCCATCACTCCTTGGGGGGGACAGGGCTCCTACTATCAGTACTTC. With the rest looked up from the reference TRBV28 and TRBJ2-7 genes rather than sequenced, the full variable domain is DVKVTQSSRYLVKRTGEKVFLECVQDMDHENMFWYRQDPGLGLRLIYFSYDVKMKEKGDIPEGYSVSREKKERFSLILESASTNQTSMYLCAITPWGGQGSYYQYFGPGTRLTVT.